Reported below is one TCR beta chain. This sample was included in a study of CD8+ T cells in alopecia areata. Study-level background: The duration of tofacitinib was 6 to 18 months, with 6 months off drug afterward.

Stated treatment: oral pan-JAK inhibitor, 5-10 mg twice daily. CD4+ and CD8+ T cells were sorted from PBMCs stained for CD3, CD4 and CD8. The V gene lost 5 bases and the J gene lost 0 bases, with 12 bases spanning the gap. Germline assignment: CDR1 SGHRS and CDR2 YFSETQ. The CDR3 contains 15 residues. cDNA reverse transcribed from extracted RNA served as the sequencing template. Clones were read by immunoSEQ multiplex PCR, and TCRdb kept only the in-frame ones, dropping some. The sample has about 210,000 clones, 64% seen once. V and J are TRBV5-1 and TRBJ2-1, with D perhaps given as TRBD1 or TRBD2 (6 bases each). Source: CD4+ T cells sorted from blood, taken at week 4, from a patient treated with tofacitinib. This sequence originates from a human donor with alopecia areata. In nucleotides, the CDR3 is TGCGCCAGCAGGATTGAGGGGGGCTCCTACAATGAGCAGTTCTTC. This translates into CASRIEGGSYNEQFF. Looking up the rest from reference TRBV5-1 and TRBJ2-1 gives the full variable domain: KAGVTQTPRYLIKTRGQQVTLSCSPISGHRSVSWYQQTPGQGLQFLFEYFSETQRNKGNFPGRFSGRQFSNSRSEMNVSTLELGDSALYLCASRIEGGSYNEQFFGPGTRLTVL.